These 6 T cell receptor beta chains were sequenced from one sample in a study of blood T cell repertoires in COVID-19. Method: immunoSEQ multiplex PCR; TCRdb's copy keeps in-frame clones and lacks some. The table includes around 120,000 clones, 85% to 90% detected once. What was sequenced was peripheral blood. These receptors all stem from a woman in her seventies with acute or convalescent COVID-19.

The rearrangement joins TRBV9 to TRBJ1-1; the match to TRBD1 covers 10 bases. From germline, CDR1 is SGDLS and CDR2 YYNGEE. The CDR3 consists of 15 residues. Trimming took 2 bases from V and 4 from J; bases not matched to a gene: 5. CDR3 nucleotide sequence: TGTGCCAGCAGCGTTGGGGGACAGGGGAGCACTGAAGCTTTCTTT. Protein product: CASSVGGQGSTEAFF.

The chain employs TRBV2 and TRBJ2-7; D unclear. CDR1 and CDR2 from the germline V gene are SNHLY and FYNNEI. V was trimmed by 8 bases and J by 0 bases, leaving 14 bases between them. The length of the CDR3 is 14 residues. The CDR3 DNA sequence: TGTGCCAGCTTAGGTAGTACAGCCTCCTACGAGCAGTACTTC. It yields the protein CASLGSTASYEQYF.

The chain has TRBV7-9 and TRBJ2-7, with TRBD2 identical over 8 bases. J was trimmed by 7 bases and V by 4 bases; bases with no gene match: 12. The CDR3 spans 15 residues. Germline V gives CDR1 SEHNR, CDR2 FQNEAQ (reference sequence). Here the CDR3 DNA reads TGTGCCAGCAGCTACCCGGGACTAGGGAGCGGGGAGCAGTACTTC. Its protein is CASSYPGLGSGEQYF.

The chain carries TRBV28 and TRBJ2-7; D is ambiguous. CDR1 and CDR2 from the germline V gene are MDHEN and SYDVKM. V lost 6 bases and J 0 bases, leaving 15 bases between the germline ends. The CDR3 length is 15 residues. For the CDR3, the DNA is TGTGCCAGCAGCTTCCCTTTTGGGCCCTCCTACGAGCAGTACTTC. This translates into CASSFPFGPSYEQYF. Combining the CDR3 with reference TRBV28 and TRBJ2-7 gives the whole variable domain DVKVTQSSRYLVKRTGEKVFLECVQDMDHENMFWYRQDPGLGLRLIYFSYDVKMKEKGDIPEGYSVSREKKERFSLILESASTNQTSMYLCASSFPFGPSYEQYFGPGTRLTVT.

This chain joins TRBV18 and TRBJ1-5; 12 bases line up with TRBD1. The germline V gene has CDR1 KGHSH and CDR2 LQKENI. Losses at the gene ends were 4 bases for V and 3 bases for J; bases not matched to a gene: 1. This CDR3 spans 15 amino acids. In nucleotides, the CDR3 is TGTGCCAGCTCACGGGGACAGGGGGCCAATCAGCCCCAGCATTTT. It encodes CASSRGQGANQPQHF.

The chain joins TRBV15 to TRBJ2-7; 7 bases match TRBD1. The CDR3 is 16 amino acids. Germline lookup yields CDR1 LNHNV and CDR2 YYDKDF (reference sequence). The V and J ends lost 1 base and 5 bases, in that order; junction bases with no gene match: 11. As DNA, the CDR3 is TGTGCCACCAGCAGAGCCCATTCGAAACAGGGGAACGAGCAGTACTTC. It is translated as CATSRAHSKQGNEQYF.